The TCR beta chain under discussion was sequenced for a study of early T cells in non-severe SARS-CoV-2 infection. V shed 5 bases, J shed 9 bases, and the junction held 5 bases outside the gene matches. This CDR3 is built from 14 residues. CDR1 is MNHEY and CDR2 is SVGEGT in the germline V gene. TCRdb passed the 5' RACE reads through MiXCR, listing each CDR3 protein once. The sample has roughly 40,000 distinct CDR3 sequences, 4.5% to 7.5% seen once. Many counts were recorded for this clonotype. The TCR sequence derives from an adult who was a healthcare worker with PCR-confirmed SARS-CoV-2 infection or an uninfected control (not recorded which). This rearrangement joins TRBV6-2 or TRBV6-3 to TRBJ2-1, with TRBD2 matching 12 bases. The sample taken for sequencing was whole blood. CDR3 nucleotide sequence: TGTGCCAGCAGTACGACTAGCGGGAGCGGTGAGCAGTTCTTC. Translation: CASSTTSGSGEQFF.